Each of the 17 T cell receptor beta chains below was sequenced from the same sample in a study of cytomegalovirus exposure and HLA in healthy donors. The primer mix had 60 Vbeta and 13 Jbeta primers. Assay: immunoSEQ multiplex PCR; the TCRdb copy retains only in-frame clones and omits some. There are around 140,000 clones in the sample; around 78% occur only once, and 2% to 3% lies in the top ten. The sequenced sample consisted of PBMCs. These receptors all come from a woman aged 18-29 years in good health and CMV-seropositive.

This chain links TRBV4-1 with TRBJ1-3; 9 bases are shared with TRBD1. Germline V gene lookup returns CDR1 MGHRA and CDR2 YSYEKL. The CDR3 loop spans 19 amino acids. V shed 3 bases and J 2 bases; nucleotides not matched to a gene: 14. CDR3 DNA sequence: TGCGCCAGCAGCCAGACAGGGGGTATTTCCGGTGGTCCTGGAAACACCATATATTTT. It codes for CASSQTGGISGGPGNTIYF.

V is TRBV5-1 and J is TRBJ1-6, with D tentatively TRBD1 (6 bases). The CDR3 totals 14 residues. Trimming cost V 0 bases and J 8 bases, with 9 bases left between them. Germline V gives CDR1 SGHRS, CDR2 YFSETQ. The CDR3 here is CASSLGRGHSPLHF. CDR3 DNA: TGCGCCAGCAGCTTGGGGCGGGGGCATTCACCCCTCCACTTT.

This rearrangement joins TRBV18 to TRBJ2-1, with 9 bases identical to TRBD1. Germline CDR1 and CDR2: KGHSH and LQKENI. There are 14 residues in the CDR3. V lost 2 bases and J lost 9; bases outside the gene matches: 5. CDR3 sequence (DNA): TGTGCCAGCTCACCAACAGGGGGCGCGGGTGAGCAGTTCTTC. Its protein product is CASSPTGGAGEQFF. Supplemented by reference TRBV18 and TRBJ2-1, the full variable domain reads NAGVMQNPRHLVRRRGQEARLRCSPMKGHSHVYWYRQLPEEGLKFMVYLQKENIIDESGMPKERFSAEFPKEGPSILRIQQVVRGDSAAYFCASSPTGGAGEQFFGPGTRLTVL.

The rearrangement uses TRBV27 and TRBJ2-1; 10 bases match TRBD2. The CDR3 is made up of 14 amino acids. Germline V CDR1 and CDR2: MNHEY, SMNVEV (reference sequence). V shed 3 bases, J shed 8 bases, and the junction held 4 bases outside the gene matches. The CDR3 spells CASSFRLAGYEQFF. The CDR3 DNA is TGTGCCAGCAGTTTCCGACTAGCGGGTTATGAGCAGTTCTTC.

The chain has TRBV29-1 and TRBJ1-1, with TRBD1 matching over 8 bases. The CDR3 totals 12 residues. The germline V gene encodes CDR1 SQVTM and CDR2 ANQGSEA. Trimming took 7 bases from V and 5 from J; bases not matched to a gene: 6. The CDR3 bases are TGCAGCGCCGGACAGGGAGAGACTGAAGCTTTCTTT. The encoded protein is CSAGQGETEAFF.

This clone was seen just once. The chain couples TRBV6-1 to TRBJ2-2; TRBD1 matches 10 bases. The CDR3 is 18 residues long. The V gene's germline CDR1 is MNHNS and CDR2 SASEGT. V shed 3 bases and J 4 bases; nucleotides not matched to a gene: 11. The CDR3 region has the DNA TGTGCCAGCAGTGAGCTGTATCCGGGACAGGGGTTCACCGGGGAGCTGTTTTTT. Protein product: CASSELYPGQGFTGELFF.

The chain recombines TRBV4-1 with TRBJ1-1, with TRBD1 matching over 11 bases. Trimming cost V 2 bases and J 8 bases; bases outside gene matches: 13. This CDR3 region has 17 residues. CDR1 is MGHRA, CDR2 YSYEKL, per germline. CDR3 sequence reads: CASSQFQARGQGAEAFF. CDR3 coding DNA: TGCGCCAGCAGCCAATTCCAGGCGAGAGGACAGGGGGCAGAAGCTTTCTTT.

The chain uses TRBV27 and TRBJ2-7; TRBD2 aligns across 10 bases. Looked up from germline, CDR1 is MNHEY and CDR2 is SMNVEV (reference sequence). V trimming: 5 bases; J trimming: 2 bases; junction bases outside the gene matches: 12. This CDR3 is built from 17 residues. CDR3 bases: TGTGCCAGCAGTCCCCTCCGGACTAGCGGCGATACCTACGAGCAGTACTTC. Translated: CASSPLRTSGDTYEQYF.

The chain combines TRBV5-1 with TRBJ1-6; 7 bases align to TRBD1. J lost 7 bases, V lost 5 bases, and 3 bases had no gene match. The CDR3 spans 13 residues. Germline V gives CDR1 SGHRS, CDR2 YFSETQ. CDR3 sequence (DNA): TGCGCCAGCAGGTCACAGGGGAATTCACCCCTCCACTTT. Protein product: CASRSQGNSPLHF.

V and J are TRBV7-6 and TRBJ2-7; 7 bases line up with TRBD1. Trimming took 5 bases from V and 2 from J; bases not matched to a gene: 6. The CDR3 has 14 residues. CDR1 and CDR2 (germline): SGHVS, FNYEAQ. CDR3 nucleotide sequence: TGTGCCAGCAGCCCCGGGACAGTGGCCTACGAGCAGTACTTC. It translates to CASSPGTVAYEQYF. Supplemented by reference TRBV7-6 and TRBJ2-7, the full variable domain reads GAGVSQSPRYKVTKRGQDVALRCDPISGHVSLYWYRQALGQGPEFLTYFNYEAQQDKSGLPNDRFSAERPEGSISTLTIQRTEQRDSAMYRCASSPGTVAYEQYFGPGTRLTVT.

The chain uses TRBV18 and TRBJ1-5; TRBD1 matches 9 bases. This CDR3 has 16 residues. CDR1 and CDR2 from the germline V gene are KGHSH and LQKENI. Unmatched junction bases numbered 6, after V lost 2 bases and J lost 4 bases. CDR3 nucleotides: TGTGCCAGCTCACCAACATTCGGACAGGGGAATCAGCCCCAGCATTTT. Translated, it gives CASSPTFGQGNQPQHF.

This chain links TRBV28 with TRBJ2-7, with a possible D match to TRBD1 (5 bases). This CDR3 is 14 amino acids long. Germline CDR1 and CDR2: MDHEN and SYDVKM. V lost 2 bases and J 5 bases, leaving 13 bases between the germline ends. DNA for the CDR3: TGTGCCAGCAGTTTAGTGGCAGGGTTTCACGAGCAGTACTTC. Translated, it gives CASSLVAGFHEQYF.

The chain couples TRBV5-1 to TRBJ2-2; 7 bases match TRBD1. Germline loops: CDR1 SGHRS, CDR2 YFSETQ. Trimming cost V 3 bases and J 5 bases; bases outside gene matches: 7. This CDR3 has 15 amino acids. CDR3 nucleotide sequence: TGCGCCAGCAGCTCCGGACAGGATCCAACCGGGGAGCTGTTTTTT. This codes for CASSSGQDPTGELFF.

The genes are TRBV4-1 and TRBJ1-3; the D is unclear. The V gene's germline CDR1 is MGHRA and CDR2 YSYEKL. Trimming stripped 0 bases from V and 2 bases from J, with 20 bases between. The CDR3 is 19 amino acids. The CDR3 here is CASSQDAPSSFYPGNTIYF. CDR3 bases: TGCGCCAGCAGCCAAGATGCCCCCTCCTCTTTCTATCCTGGAAACACCATATATTTT.

The V and J genes are TRBV6-5 and TRBJ2-7; maybe TRBD2 (7 bases). The CDR3 spans 13 residues. Germline V gene lookup returns CDR1 MNHEY and CDR2 SVGAGI. V was shortened by 10 bases and J by 4 bases, with 17 bases between the two germline ends. CDR3 sequence reads: CATIPGGPYEQYF. The CDR3 DNA reads TGTGCCACCATACCCGGGGGGCCTTACGAGCAGTACTTC.

The DNA of the CDR3 is TGTGCCAGCAGACCGGACAGGGGGCTCGAAAAACTGTTTTTT. As protein: CASRPDRGLEKLFF. The rearrangement uses TRBV6-5 and TRBJ1-4; TRBD1 agrees at 11 bases. CDR3 size: 14 residues. Germline V CDR1 and CDR2: MNHEY, SVGAGI. The V segment lost 6 bases and the J segment 8 bases; nucleotides outside the gene matches: 5.

This clone was recorded a few times. V is TRBV7-6 and J is TRBJ2-3, with D hard to call. The CDR3 totals 16 residues. Germline V CDR1 and CDR2: SGHVS, FNYEAQ. Between the trimmed V and J ends, which lost 1 base and 2 bases, there was a span of 13 bases. This CDR3 reads CASSLGSVKNTDTQYF. DNA for the CDR3: TGTGCCAGCAGCTTAGGATCGGTAAAAAACACAGATACGCAGTATTTT.